The 23 T cell receptor beta chains reported below all come from one sample, sequenced in a study of blood T cell repertoires in COVID-19. This table comes from immunoSEQ multiplex PCR, and its TCRdb copy is limited to in-frame clones, with some not included. The sample gives 85,000 to 90,000 clones, approximately 79% of which show up once; approximately 16% is in the top ten. Sequencing was done on a sample of peripheral blood. The receptors here all came from a woman of 80 years or more with active or convalescent COVID-19.

This clone was seen just once. Here the CDR3 reads CAWRRQYMNTEAFF. As DNA, the CDR3 is TGTGCCTGGAGGAGACAGTATATGAACACTGAAGCTTTCTTT. This rearrangement joins TRBV30 to TRBJ1-1, with a weak D call TRBD1 (5 bases). Germline V gene lookup returns CDR1 GTSNPN and CDR2 SVGIG (reference sequence). CDR3 length: 14 amino acids. The germline V and J ends were trimmed by 3 bases and 0 bases, with 11 bases remaining between them.

This clone was seen once. The chain carries TRBV5-5 and TRBJ1-5, with D possibly being TRBD1 (6 bases). This CDR3 contains 14 residues. V was clipped by 2 bases and J by 1 base, with 7 bases between them. Germline V CDR1 and CDR2: SGHKS, YYEKEE (reference sequence). CDR3 in amino acids: CASSFDRSNQPQHF. The CDR3 DNA is TGTGCCAGCAGCTTTGACAGGAGCAATCAGCCCCAGCATTTT.

The chain uses TRBV4-3 and TRBJ2-2; D might be TRBD1 (7 bases). Trimming removed 1 base from V and 9 bases from J, with 24 bases in between. The CDR3 contains 18 residues. Germline values: CDR1 LGHNA, CDR2 YSLEER. CDR3 sequence reads: CASSQVFTGAAGSRELFF. The CDR3 DNA sequence: TGCGCCAGCAGCCAAGTTTTTACAGGGGCAGCGGGTAGTAGGGAGCTGTTTTTT.

This clone has only a few counts. The rearrangement uses TRBV4-3 and TRBJ1-2, with D hard to call. Looked up from germline, CDR1 is LGHNA and CDR2 is YSLEER. This CDR3 is 13 amino acids long. With 4 bases removed from V and 13 bases from J, the gap between germline ends came to 19 bases. The CDR3 here is CASSPSLQAGSTF. CDR3 nucleotides: TGCGCCAGCAGCCCGAGCCTTCAAGCAGGCAGCACCTTC.

This clone occurred a few times. V is TRBV30 and J is TRBJ1-1; D is unresolved. CDR1 is GTSNPN, CDR2 SVGIG, per germline (reference sequence). The CDR3 totals 11 residues. V was shortened by 2 bases and J by 5 bases, with 6 bases between the two germline ends. The CDR3 region is CAWSRVTEAFF. CDR3 DNA sequence: TGTGCCTGGAGTCGGGTAACTGAAGCTTTCTTT.

CDR3 region: CASSPTTRNYGYTF. The CDR3, as DNA: TGTGCCAGCAGTCCGACTACCCGAAACTATGGCTACACCTTC. The V and J genes are TRBV28 and TRBJ1-2, with unresolved D. The CDR3 totals 14 residues. Between the trimmed V and J ends, which lost 5 bases and 2 bases, there was a span of 12 bases. Germline V gene data show CDR1 as MDHEN and CDR2 as SYDVKM.

V gene TRBV27 combines with J gene TRBJ1-1; D remains ambiguous. The germline V and J ends were trimmed by 1 base and 2 bases, with 8 bases remaining between them. CDR3 size: 14 residues. The germline V gene encodes CDR1 MNHEY and CDR2 SMNVEV (reference sequence). The CDR3 spells CASSLLGGNTEAFF. CDR3 sequence (DNA): TGTGCCAGCAGTTTATTAGGCGGTAACACTGAAGCTTTCTTT.

This rearrangement joins TRBV9 to TRBJ1-6; D not resolved. V was pared by 0 bases and J by 7 bases, with 11 bases between. This CDR3 spans 15 amino acids. Per the germline V gene, CDR1 is SGDLS and CDR2 is YYNGEE. CDR3 bases: TGTGCCAGCAGCGTAGGGGGAGAGTACAATTCACCCCTCCACTTT. This translates into CASSVGGEYNSPLHF. The full variable domain, rest sourced from reference TRBV9 and TRBJ1-6, is DSGVTQTPKHLITATGQRVTLRCSPRSGDLSVYWYQQSLDQGLQFLIQYYNGEERAKGNILERFSAQQFPDLHSELNLSSLELGDSALYFCASSVGGEYNSPLHFGNGTRLTVT.

V gene TRBV27 combines with J gene TRBJ2-7, with 7 bases aligning to TRBD2. Looked up from germline, CDR1 is MNHEY and CDR2 is SMNVEV (reference sequence). V was clipped by 1 base and J by 0 bases; unmatched bases: 6. The CDR3 runs to 16 residues. The CDR3 is CASSLYTSASSYEQYF. DNA of the CDR3: TGTGCCAGCAGTTTATATACTAGCGCTAGCTCCTACGAGCAGTACTTC.

This chain uses TRBV5-5 with TRBJ2-5; perhaps TRBD1 as D (5 bases). This CDR3 has 12 amino acids. The V gene lost 0 bases and the J gene lost 5 bases, with 5 bases spanning the gap. The germline CDR1 and CDR2 sequences are SGHKS and YYEKEE (reference sequence). CDR3 residues: CASSLEGETQYF. CDR3 DNA sequence: TGTGCCAGCAGCTTGGAGGGGGAGACCCAGTACTTC.

This sequence joins TRBV27 and TRBJ2-5; 7 positions agree with TRBD1. V shed 1 base and J 5 bases; nucleotides not matched to a gene: 7. Germline CDR1 is MNHEY and CDR2 is SMNVEV (reference sequence). The CDR3 length is 15 residues. CDR3 protein: CASSLFKGAWETQYF. The CDR3, as DNA: TGTGCCAGCAGTTTATTTAAGGGGGCCTGGGAGACCCAGTACTTC.

The chain employs TRBV7-2 and TRBJ1-1; 8 bases agree with TRBD1. The CDR3 totals 19 residues. The germline V gene encodes CDR1 SGHTA and CDR2 FQGNSA. After removal of 4 bases from V and 4 bases from J, the junction contained 20 bases not matched to a gene. The CDR3 region is CASSSQGGQGALDGTEAFF. CDR3 DNA: TGTGCCAGCAGCTCTCAGGGAGGACAGGGAGCACTCGACGGCACTGAAGCTTTCTTT.

This chain connects TRBV19 to TRBJ1-1, with D unclear. Per the germline V gene, CDR1 is LNHDA and CDR2 is SQIVND (reference sequence). Trimming left V 6 bases short and J 3 bases short, with 11 bases between. This CDR3 spans 13 amino acids. CDR3 loop: CASSDISDTEAFF. The CDR3 DNA is TGTGCCAGTAGCGACATTTCGGACACTGAAGCTTTCTTT.

This clone was recorded once. The chain recombines TRBV3-1 (or the pseudogene TRBV3-2) with TRBJ2-7; D perhaps matches TRBD1 (5 bases). Germline CDR1 and CDR2: LGHDT and YNNKEL (reference sequence). The CDR3 runs to 14 residues. V lost 6 bases, J lost 1 base, and 13 bases lay in between. The CDR3 DNA reads TGTGCCAGCAGACAGACGACAGATTCCTACGAGCAGTACTTC. Protein sequence: CASRQTTDSYEQYF.

The chain employs TRBV19 and TRBJ2-3, with TRBD2 identical over 8 bases. J gave up 4 bases and V 3 bases, and 3 bases lay outside the gene matches. Germline-derived CDR1 and CDR2 are LNHDA and SQIVND (reference sequence). The CDR3 covers 14 residues. The CDR3 DNA follows: TGTGCCAGTAGTATGGGTAGCGGGGCAGATACGCAGTATTTT. It codes for CASSMGSGADTQYF.

The J gene is TRBJ1-2, the V gene TRBV4-3; the match to TRBD1 covers 11 bases. CDR1 is LGHNA and CDR2 is YSLEER in the germline V gene. The ends lost 0 bases at V and 7 bases at J; junction bases unmatched: 4. The CDR3 is 15 residues long. For the CDR3, the DNA is TGCGCCAGCAGCCAAGACCGGGGGACAGGGGGTGGCTACACCTTC. Its protein is CASSQDRGTGGGYTF.

The chain links TRBV9 to TRBJ2-5, with 7 bases identical to TRBD2. With 4 bases clipped from V and 2 bases from J, the junction kept 8 bases outside the gene matches. CDR3 length: 15 residues. Germline CDR1 and CDR2: SGDLS and YYNGEE. CDR3 loop: CASSPPGRIQETQYF. CDR3 nucleotides: TGTGCCAGCAGCCCCCCCGGGAGGATACAAGAGACCCAGTACTTC.

This clone was recorded once. The gene calls are TRBV7-8 and TRBJ2-7; possible D gene TRBD1, 5 bases. The CDR3 contains 13 residues. Trimming pared 0 bases from V and 3 bases from J, leaving 6 bases between. Germline V lookup: CDR1 SGHVS, CDR2 FQNEAQ. CDR3 nucleotides: TGTGCCAGCAGCTTAGCGCAGGGCTACGAGCAGTACTTC. Its translation: CASSLAQGYEQYF.

This clone was observed a single time. The chain links TRBV5-4 to TRBJ2-1; TRBD2 aligns across 14 bases. This CDR3 is built from 16 residues. Trimming removed 0 bases from V and 8 bases from J; junction bases left unmatched: 4. CDR1 SGHNT and CDR2 YYREEE come from the germline V gene (reference sequence). CDR3 nucleotide sequence: TGTGCCAGCAGCTTGGCGGGACTAGCGGGAGTCCATGAGCAGTTCTTC. Translation gives CASSLAGLAGVHEQFF.

The rearrangement links TRBV7-2 to TRBJ2-3; 7 bases align to TRBD2. The germline V gene has CDR1 SGHTA and CDR2 FQGNSA. V shed 1 base, J shed 3 bases, and the junction held 10 bases outside the gene matches. The CDR3 contains 17 residues. Here the CDR3 DNA reads TGTGCCAGCAGCTTAGGAGTTCTTGGGGGGGTTACAGATACGCAGTATTTT. Translating it yields CASSLGVLGGVTDTQYF. Together with reference TRBV7-2 and TRBJ2-3, the CDR3 gives the full variable domain: GAGVSQSPSNKVTEKGKDVELRCDPISGHTALYWYRQSLGQGLEFLIYFQGNSAPDKSGLPSDRFSAERTGGSVSTLTIQRTQQEDSAVYLCASSLGVLGGVTDTQYFGPGTRLTVL.

The chain has TRBV18 and TRBJ2-1; 8 bases map to TRBD2. V lost 4 bases to trimming and J lost 4 bases; unmatched junction nucleotides: 6. Germline V lookup: CDR1 KGHSH, CDR2 LQKENI. CDR3 length equals 15 residues. The DNA of the CDR3 is TGTGCCAGCTCACTCGGACTAGCCGGGTACAATGAGCAGTTCTTC. Protein: CASSLGLAGYNEQFF. Drawing the rest from reference TRBV18 and TRBJ2-1, the complete variable domain is NAGVMQNPRHLVRRRGQEARLRCSPMKGHSHVYWYRQLPEEGLKFMVYLQKENIIDESGMPKERFSAEFPKEGPSILRIQQVVRGDSAAYFCASSLGLAGYNEQFFGPGTRLTVL.

The chain uses TRBV28 and TRBJ2-2, with a possible D match to TRBD2 (6 bases). With 7 bases removed from V and 9 bases from J, the gap between germline ends came to 9 bases. This CDR3 is 11 amino acids long. Germline V gene lookup returns CDR1 MDHEN and CDR2 SYDVKM. The CDR3 spells CASMGRWELFF. The CDR3, as DNA: TGTGCCAGCATGGGGAGGTGGGAGCTGTTTTTT.

The V gene is TRBV2, the J gene TRBJ2-1; TRBD1 agrees at 9 bases. Germline-derived CDR1 and CDR2 are SNHLY and FYNNEI. V shed 6 bases, J shed 2 bases, and the junction held 5 bases outside the gene matches. The CDR3 contains 15 residues. Here the CDR3 DNA reads TGTGCCAGCAGCAAAGGACAGGGGCCCTACAATGAGCAGTTCTTC. It is translated as CASSKGQGPYNEQFF.